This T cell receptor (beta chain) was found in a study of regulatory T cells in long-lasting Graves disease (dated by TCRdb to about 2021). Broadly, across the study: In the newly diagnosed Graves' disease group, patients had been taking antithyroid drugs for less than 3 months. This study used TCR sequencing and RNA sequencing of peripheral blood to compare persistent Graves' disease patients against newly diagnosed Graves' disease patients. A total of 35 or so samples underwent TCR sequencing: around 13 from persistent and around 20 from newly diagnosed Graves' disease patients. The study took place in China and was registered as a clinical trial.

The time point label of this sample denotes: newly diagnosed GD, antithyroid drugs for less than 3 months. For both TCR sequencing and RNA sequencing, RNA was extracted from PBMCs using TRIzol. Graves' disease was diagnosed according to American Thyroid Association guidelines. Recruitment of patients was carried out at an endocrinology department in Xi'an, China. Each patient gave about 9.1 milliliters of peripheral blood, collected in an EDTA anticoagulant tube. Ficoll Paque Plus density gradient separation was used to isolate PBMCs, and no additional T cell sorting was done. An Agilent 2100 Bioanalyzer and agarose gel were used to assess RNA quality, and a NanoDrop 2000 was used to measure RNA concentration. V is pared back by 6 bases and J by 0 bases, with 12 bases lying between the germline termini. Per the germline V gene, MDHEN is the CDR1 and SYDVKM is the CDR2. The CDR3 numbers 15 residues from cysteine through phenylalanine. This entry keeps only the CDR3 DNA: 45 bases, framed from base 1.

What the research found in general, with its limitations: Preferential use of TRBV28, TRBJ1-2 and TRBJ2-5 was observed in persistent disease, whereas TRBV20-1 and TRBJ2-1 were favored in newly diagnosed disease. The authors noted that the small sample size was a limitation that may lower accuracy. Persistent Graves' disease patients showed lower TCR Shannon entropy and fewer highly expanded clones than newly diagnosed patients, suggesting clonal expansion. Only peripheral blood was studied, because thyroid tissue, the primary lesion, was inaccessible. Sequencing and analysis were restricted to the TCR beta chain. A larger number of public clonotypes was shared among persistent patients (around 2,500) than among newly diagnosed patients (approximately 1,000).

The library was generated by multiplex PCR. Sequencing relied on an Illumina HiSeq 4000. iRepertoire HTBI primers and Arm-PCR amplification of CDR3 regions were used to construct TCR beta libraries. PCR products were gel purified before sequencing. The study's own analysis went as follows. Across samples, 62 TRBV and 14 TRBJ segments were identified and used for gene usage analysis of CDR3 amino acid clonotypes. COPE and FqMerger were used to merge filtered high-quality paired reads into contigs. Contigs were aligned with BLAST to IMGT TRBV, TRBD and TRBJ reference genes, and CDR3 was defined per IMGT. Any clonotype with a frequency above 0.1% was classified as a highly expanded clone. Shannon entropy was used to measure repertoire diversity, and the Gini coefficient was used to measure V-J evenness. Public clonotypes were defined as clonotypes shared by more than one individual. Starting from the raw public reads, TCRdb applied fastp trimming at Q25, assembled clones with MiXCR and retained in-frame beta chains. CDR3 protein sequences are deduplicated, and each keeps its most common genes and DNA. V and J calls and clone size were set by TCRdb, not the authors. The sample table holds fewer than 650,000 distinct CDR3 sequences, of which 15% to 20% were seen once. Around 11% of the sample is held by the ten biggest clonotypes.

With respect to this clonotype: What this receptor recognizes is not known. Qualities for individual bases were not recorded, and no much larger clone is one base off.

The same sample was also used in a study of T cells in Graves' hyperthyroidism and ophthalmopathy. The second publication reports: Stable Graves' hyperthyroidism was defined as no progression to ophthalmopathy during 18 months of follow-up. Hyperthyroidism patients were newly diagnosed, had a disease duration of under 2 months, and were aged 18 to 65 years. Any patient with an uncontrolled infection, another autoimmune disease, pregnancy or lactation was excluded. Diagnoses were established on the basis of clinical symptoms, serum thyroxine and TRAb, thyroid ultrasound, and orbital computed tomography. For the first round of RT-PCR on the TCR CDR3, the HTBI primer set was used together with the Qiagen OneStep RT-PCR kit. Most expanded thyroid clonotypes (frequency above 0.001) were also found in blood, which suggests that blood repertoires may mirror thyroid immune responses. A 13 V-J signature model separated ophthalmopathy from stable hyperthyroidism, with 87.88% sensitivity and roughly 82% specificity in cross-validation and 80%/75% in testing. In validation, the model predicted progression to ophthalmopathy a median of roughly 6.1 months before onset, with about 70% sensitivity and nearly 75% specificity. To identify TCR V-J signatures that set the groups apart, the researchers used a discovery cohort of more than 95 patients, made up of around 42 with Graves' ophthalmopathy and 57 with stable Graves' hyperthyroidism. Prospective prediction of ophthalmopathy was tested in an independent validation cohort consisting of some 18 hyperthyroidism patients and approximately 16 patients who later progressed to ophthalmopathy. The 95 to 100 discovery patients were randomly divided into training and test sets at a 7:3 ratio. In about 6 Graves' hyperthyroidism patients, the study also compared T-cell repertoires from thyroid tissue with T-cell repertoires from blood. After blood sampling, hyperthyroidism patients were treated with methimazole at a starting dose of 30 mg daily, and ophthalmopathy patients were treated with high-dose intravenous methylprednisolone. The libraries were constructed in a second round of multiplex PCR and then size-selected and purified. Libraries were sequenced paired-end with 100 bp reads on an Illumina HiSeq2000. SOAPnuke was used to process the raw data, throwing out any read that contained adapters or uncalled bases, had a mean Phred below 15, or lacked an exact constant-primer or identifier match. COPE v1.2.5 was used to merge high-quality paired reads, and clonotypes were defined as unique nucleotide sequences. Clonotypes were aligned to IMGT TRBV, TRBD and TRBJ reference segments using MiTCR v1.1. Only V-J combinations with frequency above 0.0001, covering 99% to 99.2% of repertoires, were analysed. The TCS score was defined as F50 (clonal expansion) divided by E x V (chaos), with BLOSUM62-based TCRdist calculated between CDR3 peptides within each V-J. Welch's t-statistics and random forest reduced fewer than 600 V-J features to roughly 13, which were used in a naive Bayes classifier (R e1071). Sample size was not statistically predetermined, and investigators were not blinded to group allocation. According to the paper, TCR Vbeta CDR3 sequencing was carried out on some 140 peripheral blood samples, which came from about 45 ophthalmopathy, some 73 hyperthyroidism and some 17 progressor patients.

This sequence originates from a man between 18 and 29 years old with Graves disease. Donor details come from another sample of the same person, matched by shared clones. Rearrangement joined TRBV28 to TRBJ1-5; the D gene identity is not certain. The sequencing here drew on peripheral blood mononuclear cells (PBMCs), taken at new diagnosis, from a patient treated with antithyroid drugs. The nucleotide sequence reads TGTGCCAGCAGGGTCCGGGTCCGTAGCAATCAGCCCCAGCATTTT. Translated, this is CASRVRVRSNQPQHF.